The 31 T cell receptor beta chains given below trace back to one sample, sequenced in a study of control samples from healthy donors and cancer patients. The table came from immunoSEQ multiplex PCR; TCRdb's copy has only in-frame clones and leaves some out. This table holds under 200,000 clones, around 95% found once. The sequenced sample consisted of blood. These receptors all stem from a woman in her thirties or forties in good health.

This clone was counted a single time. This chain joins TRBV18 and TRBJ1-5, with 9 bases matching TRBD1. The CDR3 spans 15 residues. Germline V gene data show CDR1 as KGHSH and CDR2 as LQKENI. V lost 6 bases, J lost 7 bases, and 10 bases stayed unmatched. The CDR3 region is CASSAGQGSQQPQHF. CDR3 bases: TGTGCCAGCTCCGCTGGACAGGGGTCGCAGCAGCCCCAGCATTTT.

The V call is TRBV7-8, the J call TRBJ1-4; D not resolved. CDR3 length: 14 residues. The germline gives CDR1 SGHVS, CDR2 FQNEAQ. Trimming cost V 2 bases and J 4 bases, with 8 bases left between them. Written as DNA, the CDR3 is TGTGCCAGCAGCTTACCGGGGAATAATGAAAAACTGTTTTTT. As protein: CASSLPGNNEKLFF.

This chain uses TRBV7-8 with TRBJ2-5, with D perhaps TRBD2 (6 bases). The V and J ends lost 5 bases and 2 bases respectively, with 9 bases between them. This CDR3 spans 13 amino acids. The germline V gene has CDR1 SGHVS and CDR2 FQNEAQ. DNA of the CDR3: TGTGCCAGCAGCCCGGGACTGCAAGAGACCCAGTACTTC. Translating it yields CASSPGLQETQYF.

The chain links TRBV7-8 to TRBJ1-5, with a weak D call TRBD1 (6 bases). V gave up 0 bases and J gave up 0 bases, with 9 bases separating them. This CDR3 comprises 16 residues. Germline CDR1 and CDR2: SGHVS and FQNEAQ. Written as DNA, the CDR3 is TGTGCCAGCAGCTTAGCAGGGGGTTATAGCAATCAGCCCCAGCATTTT. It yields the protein CASSLAGGYSNQPQHF.

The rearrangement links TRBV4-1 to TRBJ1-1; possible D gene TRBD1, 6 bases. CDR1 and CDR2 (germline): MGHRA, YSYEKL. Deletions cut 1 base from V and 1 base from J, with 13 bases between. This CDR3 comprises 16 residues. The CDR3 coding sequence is TGCGCCAGCAGCCAAGTGTCACCGGGACAGAACACTGAAGCTTTCTTT. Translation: CASSQVSPGQNTEAFF.

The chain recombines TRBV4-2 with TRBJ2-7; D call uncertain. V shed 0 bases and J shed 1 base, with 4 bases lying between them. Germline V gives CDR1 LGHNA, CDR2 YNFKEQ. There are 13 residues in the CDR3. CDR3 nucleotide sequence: TGTGCCAGCAGCCAAGAGGGATCCTACGAGCAGTACTTC. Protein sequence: CASSQEGSYEQYF.

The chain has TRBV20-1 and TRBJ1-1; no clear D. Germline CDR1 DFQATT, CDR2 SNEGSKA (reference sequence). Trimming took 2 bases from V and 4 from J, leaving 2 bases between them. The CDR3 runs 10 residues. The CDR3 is CSARSTEAFF. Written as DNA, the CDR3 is TGCAGTGCTAGATCCACTGAAGCTTTCTTT.

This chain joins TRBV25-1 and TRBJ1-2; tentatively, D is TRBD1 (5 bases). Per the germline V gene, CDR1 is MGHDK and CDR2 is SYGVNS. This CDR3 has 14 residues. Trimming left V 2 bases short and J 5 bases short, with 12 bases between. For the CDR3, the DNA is TGTGCCAGCAGTGAAGGGGCAGGGTTATATGGCTACACCTTC. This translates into CASSEGAGLYGYTF.

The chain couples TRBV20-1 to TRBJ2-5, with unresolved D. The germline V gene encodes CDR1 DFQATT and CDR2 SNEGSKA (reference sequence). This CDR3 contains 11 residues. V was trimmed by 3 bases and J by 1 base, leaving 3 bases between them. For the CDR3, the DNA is TGCAGTGCTAGGGCCCAAGAGACCCAGTACTTC. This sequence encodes CSARAQETQYF.

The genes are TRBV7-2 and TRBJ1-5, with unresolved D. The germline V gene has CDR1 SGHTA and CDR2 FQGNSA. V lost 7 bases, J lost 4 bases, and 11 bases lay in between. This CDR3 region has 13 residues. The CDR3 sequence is CASTNGPNQPQHF. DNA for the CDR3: TGTGCCAGCACAAACGGGCCAAATCAGCCCCAGCATTTT.

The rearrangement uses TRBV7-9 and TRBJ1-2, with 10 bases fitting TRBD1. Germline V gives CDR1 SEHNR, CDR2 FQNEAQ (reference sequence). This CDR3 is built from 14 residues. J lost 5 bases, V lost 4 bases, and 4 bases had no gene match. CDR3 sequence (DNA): TGTGCCAGCAGCTCACGGACAGGGGGGTATGGCTACACCTTC. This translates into CASSSRTGGYGYTF.

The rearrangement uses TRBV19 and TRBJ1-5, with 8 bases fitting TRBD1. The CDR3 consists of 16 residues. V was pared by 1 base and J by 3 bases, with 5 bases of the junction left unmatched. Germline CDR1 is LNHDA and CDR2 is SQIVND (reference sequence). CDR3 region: CASSIGPGQANQPQHF. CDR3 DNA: TGTGCCAGTAGTATAGGCCCGGGACAGGCCAATCAGCCCCAGCATTTT.

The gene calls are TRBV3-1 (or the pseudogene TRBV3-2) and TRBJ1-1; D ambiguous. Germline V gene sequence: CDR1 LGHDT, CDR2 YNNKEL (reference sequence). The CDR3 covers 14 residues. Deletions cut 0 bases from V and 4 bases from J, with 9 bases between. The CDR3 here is CASSQDLGSTEAFF. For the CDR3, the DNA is TGTGCCAGCAGCCAAGATCTAGGGAGCACTGAAGCTTTCTTT.

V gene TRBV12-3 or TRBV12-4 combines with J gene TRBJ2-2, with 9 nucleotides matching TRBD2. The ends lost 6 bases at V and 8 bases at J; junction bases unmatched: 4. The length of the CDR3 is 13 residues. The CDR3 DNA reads TGTGCCAGCAGCCGGACTAGCGTAGGGGAGCTGTTTTTT. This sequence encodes CASSRTSVGELFF.

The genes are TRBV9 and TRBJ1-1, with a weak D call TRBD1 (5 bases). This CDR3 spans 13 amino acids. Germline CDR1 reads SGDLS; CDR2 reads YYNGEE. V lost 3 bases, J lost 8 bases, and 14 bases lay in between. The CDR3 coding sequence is TGTGCCAGCAGCGGGGGAGGGGACCCCGAAGCTTTCTTT. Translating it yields CASSGGGDPEAFF.

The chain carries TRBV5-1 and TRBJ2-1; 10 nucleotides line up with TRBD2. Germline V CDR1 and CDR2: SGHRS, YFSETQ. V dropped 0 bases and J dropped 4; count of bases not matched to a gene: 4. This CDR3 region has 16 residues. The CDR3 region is CASSLEAGGMYNEQFF. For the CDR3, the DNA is TGCGCCAGCAGCTTGGAAGCGGGAGGGATGTACAATGAGCAGTTCTTC.

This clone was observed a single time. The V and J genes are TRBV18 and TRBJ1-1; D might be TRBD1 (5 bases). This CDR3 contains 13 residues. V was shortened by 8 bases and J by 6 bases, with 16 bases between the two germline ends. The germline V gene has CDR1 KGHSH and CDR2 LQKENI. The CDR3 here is CASRGSLSPEAFF. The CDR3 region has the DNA TGTGCCAGCAGGGGCTCCTTGTCCCCTGAAGCTTTCTTT.

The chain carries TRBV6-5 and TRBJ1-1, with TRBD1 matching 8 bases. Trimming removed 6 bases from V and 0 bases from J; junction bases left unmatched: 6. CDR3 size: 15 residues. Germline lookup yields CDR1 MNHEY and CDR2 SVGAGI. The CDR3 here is CASRGQAPMNTEAFF. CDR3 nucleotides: TGTGCCAGCAGGGGACAGGCGCCCATGAACACTGAAGCTTTCTTT.

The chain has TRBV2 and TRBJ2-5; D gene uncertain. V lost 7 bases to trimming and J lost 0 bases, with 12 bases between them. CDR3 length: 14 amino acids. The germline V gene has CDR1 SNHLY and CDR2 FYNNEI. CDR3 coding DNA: TGTGCCAGCACCTGGTCTGCGCACCAAGAGACCCAGTACTTC. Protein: CASTWSAHQETQYF. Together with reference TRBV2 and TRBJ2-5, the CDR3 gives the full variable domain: EPEVTQTPSHQVTQMGQEVILRCVPISNHLYFYWYRQILGQKVEFLVSFYNNEISEKSEIFDDQFSVERPDGSNFTLKIRSTKLEDSAMYFCASTWSAHQETQYFGPGTRLLVL.

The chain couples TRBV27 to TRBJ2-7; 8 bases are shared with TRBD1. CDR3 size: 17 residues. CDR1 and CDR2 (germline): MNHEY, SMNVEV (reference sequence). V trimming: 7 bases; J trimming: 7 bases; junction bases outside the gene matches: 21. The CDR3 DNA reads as TGTGCCAGCACGTTCCTTACCTTCAGGGGGCGGGCGGGGGAGCAGTACTTC. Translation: CASTFLTFRGRAGEQYF.

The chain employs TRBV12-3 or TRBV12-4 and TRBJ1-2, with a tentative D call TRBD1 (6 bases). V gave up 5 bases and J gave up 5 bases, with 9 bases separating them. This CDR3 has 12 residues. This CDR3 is CASSTGWYGYTF. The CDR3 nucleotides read TGTGCCAGCAGTACAGGGTGGTATGGCTACACCTTC.

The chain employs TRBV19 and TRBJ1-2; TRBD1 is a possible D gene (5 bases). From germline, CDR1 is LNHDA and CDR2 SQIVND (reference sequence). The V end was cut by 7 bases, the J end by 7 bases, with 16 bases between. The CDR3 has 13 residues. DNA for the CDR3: TGTGCCAGTATCCCTCCATCGGGGCTTGGCTACACCTTC. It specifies CASIPPSGLGYTF.

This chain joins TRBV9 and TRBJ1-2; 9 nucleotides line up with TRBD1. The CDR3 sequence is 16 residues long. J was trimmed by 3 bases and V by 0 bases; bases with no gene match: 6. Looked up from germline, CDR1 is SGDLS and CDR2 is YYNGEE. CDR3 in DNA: TGTGCCAGCAGCGTAGGGGACAGGGAAGATCACTATGGCTACACCTTC. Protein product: CASSVGDREDHYGYTF. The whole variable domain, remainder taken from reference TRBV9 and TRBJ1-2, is DSGVTQTPKHLITATGQRVTLRCSPRSGDLSVYWYQQSLDQGLQFLIQYYNGEERAKGNILERFSAQQFPDLHSELNLSSLELGDSALYFCASSVGDREDHYGYTFGSGTRLTVV.

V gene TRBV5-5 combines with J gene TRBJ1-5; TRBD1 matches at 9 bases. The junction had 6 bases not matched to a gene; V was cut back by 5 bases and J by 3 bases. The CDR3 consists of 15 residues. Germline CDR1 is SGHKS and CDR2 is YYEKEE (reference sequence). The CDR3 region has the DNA TGTGCCAGCAGGCTCGGGGACAGGGTCAATCAGCCCCAGCATTTT. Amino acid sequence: CASRLGDRVNQPQHF.

CDR3 sequence: CASTTLRDSPLHF. The CDR3 DNA follows: TGTGCCAGTACGACCCTTAGGGATTCACCCCTCCACTTT. This chain links TRBV19 with TRBJ1-6; D gene ambiguous. Between the trimmed V and J ends, which lost 7 bases and 8 bases, there was a span of 12 bases. This CDR3 has 13 amino acids. Germline V gene data show CDR1 as LNHDA and CDR2 as SQIVND (reference sequence).

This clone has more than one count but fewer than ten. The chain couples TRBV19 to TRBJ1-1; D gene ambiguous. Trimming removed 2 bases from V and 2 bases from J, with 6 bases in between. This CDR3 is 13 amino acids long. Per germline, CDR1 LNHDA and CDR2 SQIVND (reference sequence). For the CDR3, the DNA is TGTGCCAGTAGTATATCGGGAAACACTGAAGCTTTCTTT. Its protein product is CASSISGNTEAFF.

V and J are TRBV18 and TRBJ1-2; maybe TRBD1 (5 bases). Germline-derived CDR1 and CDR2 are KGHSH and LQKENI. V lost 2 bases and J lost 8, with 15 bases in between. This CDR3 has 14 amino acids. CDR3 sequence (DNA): TGTGCCAGCTCACCATCGACAGAATGGTTCGGCTACACCTTC. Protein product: CASSPSTEWFGYTF.

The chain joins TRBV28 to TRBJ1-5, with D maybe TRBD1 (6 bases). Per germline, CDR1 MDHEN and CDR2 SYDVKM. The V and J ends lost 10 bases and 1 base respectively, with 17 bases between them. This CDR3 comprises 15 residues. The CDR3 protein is CATRLTGSSNQPQHF. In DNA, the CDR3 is TGTGCCACCAGACTCACAGGGTCCAGCAATCAGCCCCAGCATTTT.

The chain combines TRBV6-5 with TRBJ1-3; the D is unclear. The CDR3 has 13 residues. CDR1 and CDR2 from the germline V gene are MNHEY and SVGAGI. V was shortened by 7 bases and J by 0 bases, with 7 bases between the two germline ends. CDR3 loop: CASTRGSGNTIYF. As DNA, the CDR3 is TGTGCCAGCACCCGGGGCTCTGGAAACACCATATATTTT.

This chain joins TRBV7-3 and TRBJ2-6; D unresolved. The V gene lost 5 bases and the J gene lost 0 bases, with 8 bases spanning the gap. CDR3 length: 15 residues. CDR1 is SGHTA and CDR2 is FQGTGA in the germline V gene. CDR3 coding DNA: TGTGCCAGCAGCGACCCAGTCTCTGGGGCCAACGTCCTGACTTTC. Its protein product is CASSDPVSGANVLTF. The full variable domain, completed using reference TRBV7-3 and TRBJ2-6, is GAGVSQTPSNKVTEKGKYVELRCDPISGHTALYWYRQSLGQGPEFLIYFQGTGAADDSGLPNDRFFAVRPEGSVSTLKIQRTERGDSAVYLCASSDPVSGANVLTFGAGSRLTVL.

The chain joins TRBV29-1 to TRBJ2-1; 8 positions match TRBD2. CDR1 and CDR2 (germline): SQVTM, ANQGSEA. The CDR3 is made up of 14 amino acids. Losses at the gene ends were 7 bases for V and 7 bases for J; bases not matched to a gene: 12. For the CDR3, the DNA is TGCAGCGCCTCTGCGGCGGGAGGTATAAATGAGCAGTTCTTC. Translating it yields CSASAAGGINEQFF.